These 19 T cell receptor beta chains were sequenced from one sample in a study of OX40 agonist ivuxolimab in advanced cancers. The table came from immunoSEQ multiplex PCR; TCRdb's copy has only in-frame clones and leaves some out. The sample lists about 48,000 clones, over 75% occurring once. The sample was CD4+ or CD8+ T cells sorted from blood, taken in a trial of the OX40 agonist ivuxolimab. The receptors were gathered from an adult with an advanced solid tumor such as melanoma, head and neck, liver or kidney cancer.

This rearrangement joins TRBV7-3 to TRBJ2-1; TRBD2 matches at 9 bases. Germline V CDR1 and CDR2: SGHTA, FQGTGA. The CDR3 is 14 amino acids. With V trimmed by 4 bases and J by 12 bases, 10 bases remained unmatched. The CDR3 nucleotides read TGTGCCAGCAGCTCACCGGGACTAGCCTCGGGGCAGTTCTTC. Translated: CASSSPGLASGQFF.

CDR3 in amino acids: CASRILGDYNEQFF. The DNA for the CDR3 is TGTGCCAGCAGGATCCTAGGGGACTACAATGAGCAGTTCTTC. The rearrangement links TRBV6-5 to TRBJ2-1, with D perhaps matching TRBD1 (5 bases). The CDR3 loop spans 14 amino acids. Germline CDR1 reads MNHEY; CDR2 reads SVGAGI. V lost 6 bases, J lost 3 bases, and 12 bases lay in between.

V usage is TRBV10-3 and J usage is TRBJ1-3, with 8 bases aligning to TRBD1. Germline CDR1 ENHRY, CDR2 SYGVKD. There are 15 residues in the CDR3. V shed 7 bases and J 4 bases; nucleotides not matched to a gene: 9. CDR3: CAINFGQGAGNTIYF. Here the CDR3 DNA reads TGTGCCATCAATTTCGGACAGGGCGCAGGAAACACCATATATTTT.

This sequence joins TRBV5-1 and TRBJ2-7, with 13 bases identical to TRBD2. Per the germline V gene, CDR1 is SGHRS and CDR2 is YFSETQ. J gave up 0 bases and V 8 bases, and 17 bases lay outside the gene matches. This CDR3 contains 19 residues. Here the CDR3 reads CASLNRGLGLAGISYEQYF. The DNA for the CDR3 is TGCGCCAGTTTGAACAGGGGACTGGGACTAGCGGGAATCTCCTACGAGCAGTACTTC.

This clone has just a few counts. This chain connects TRBV30 to TRBJ2-7, with D maybe TRBD1 (6 bases). Trimming removed 2 bases at V and 5 bases at J, with 13 bases between. This CDR3 has 13 residues. Germline loops: CDR1 GTSNPN, CDR2 SVGIG (reference sequence). The CDR3: CAWSWGQANEQYF. In nucleotides, the CDR3 is TGTGCCTGGAGTTGGGGGCAGGCAAACGAGCAGTACTTC.

The chain joins TRBV5-1 to TRBJ2-1; no reliable D call. Germline-derived CDR1 and CDR2 are SGHRS and YFSETQ. This CDR3 has 13 amino acids. Trimming took 4 bases from V and 10 from J, leaving 15 bases between them. CDR3 sequence reads: CASSITLNLEQFF. CDR3 coding DNA: TGCGCCAGCAGCATCACCCTGAACCTGGAGCAGTTCTTC.

V usage is TRBV28 and J usage is TRBJ1-1, with D uncertain. Trimming cost V 7 bases and J 3 bases, with 15 bases left between them. The CDR3 covers 14 residues. Germline-derived CDR1 and CDR2 are MDHEN and SYDVKM. CDR3 loop: CASKPGGAHTEAFF. The CDR3 region has the DNA TGTGCCAGCAAGCCCGGAGGAGCTCACACTGAAGCTTTCTTT.

The rearrangement uses TRBV29-1 and TRBJ1-1; D is possibly TRBD1 (6 bases). Germline assignment: CDR1 SQVTM and CDR2 ANQGSEA. The CDR3 length is 13 residues. V shed 3 bases and J shed 2 bases, with 10 bases lying between them. In nucleotides, the CDR3 is TGCAGCGTTGATACAGGGTACAACACTGAAGCTTTCTTT. Translating gives CSVDTGYNTEAFF.

V and J are TRBV7-8 and TRBJ2-6, with D perhaps TRBD1 or TRBD2 (5 bases each). Trimming pared 5 bases from V and 0 bases from J, leaving 14 bases between. Germline V gives CDR1 SGHVS, CDR2 FQNEAQ. The CDR3 contains 17 residues. The CDR3 coding sequence is TGTGCCAGCAGCCGGCATGGGGGTCCCTCTGGGGCCAACGTCCTGACTTTC. The encoded protein is CASSRHGGPSGANVLTF. Full variable domain (rest looked up from reference TRBV7-8 and TRBJ2-6): GAGVSQSPRYKVAKRGQDVALRCDPISGHVSLFWYQQALGQGPEFLTYFQNEAQLDKSGLPSDRFFAERPEGSVSTLKIQRTQQEDSAVYLCASSRHGGPSGANVLTFGAGSRLTVL.

The chain uses TRBV28 and TRBJ2-1; unclear D gene. Germline assignment: CDR1 MDHEN and CDR2 SYDVKM. This CDR3 has 11 residues. V was cut by 6 bases and J by 12 bases, with 12 bases left in between. The CDR3 region has the DNA TGTGCCAGCAGCTCCGGGCTGGGGCAGTTCTTC. Translated, it gives CASSSGLGQFF.

J is TRBJ2-3 and V is TRBV18, with D unclear. V dropped 2 bases and J dropped 6 bases, with 6 bases sitting between them. The CDR3 loop spans 12 amino acids. Germline V gives CDR1 KGHSH, CDR2 LQKENI. As DNA, the CDR3 is TGTGCCAGCTCACCAACAGAGGATACGCAGTATTTT. Residues: CASSPTEDTQYF.

The chain has TRBV16 and TRBJ1-4; TRBD1 aligns across 7 bases. The CDR3 loop spans 15 amino acids. V lost 1 base and J lost 2; bases outside the gene matches: 1. CDR1 KGHSY and CDR2 FQNENV come from the germline V gene. The CDR3 here is CASSQLGQTNEKLFF. The CDR3 DNA follows: TGTGCCAGCAGCCAATTGGGACAGACTAATGAAAAACTGTTTTTT.

The V call is TRBV27, the J call TRBJ2-7, with TRBD2 matching 8 bases. In germline, CDR1 is MNHEY, CDR2 SMNVEV (reference sequence). V dropped 5 bases and J dropped 6; count of bases not matched to a gene: 9. The CDR3 runs to 14 residues. The chain's CDR3 is CASSPGTSRLEQYF. The CDR3 DNA is TGTGCCAGCAGTCCCGGGACTAGTCGCCTCGAGCAGTACTTC.

The chain uses TRBV28 and TRBJ2-1, with a tentative D call TRBD2 (7 bases). This CDR3 has 16 amino acids. Trimming removed 7 bases from V and 10 bases from J, with 26 bases in between. CDR1 MDHEN and CDR2 SYDVKM come from the germline V gene. CDR3 DNA sequence: TGTGCCAGCACCTTAGGGGGGGGCGGTCTTAACGGGGAGCAGTTCTTC. Its translation is CASTLGGGGLNGEQFF.

The V call is TRBV6-1, the J call TRBJ2-7; no definite D call. The germline V gene has CDR1 MNHNS and CDR2 SASEGT. The CDR3 totals 10 residues. V was shortened by 8 bases and J by 1 base, with 3 bases between the two germline ends. The CDR3 here is CASRSYEQYF. The CDR3 DNA reads TGTGCCAGCCGTTCCTACGAGCAGTACTTC.

V is TRBV18 and J is TRBJ1-5; 7 bases are a match to TRBD1. Germline V gene data show CDR1 as KGHSH and CDR2 as LQKENI. This CDR3 has 15 amino acids. The V gene end was trimmed by 2 bases and the J gene end by 5 bases; junction bases not matched to a gene: 6. CDR3 amino acids: CASSPARGSDQPQHF. DNA of the CDR3: TGTGCCAGCTCACCAGCCAGGGGGAGCGATCAGCCCCAGCATTTT.

The V and J genes are TRBV5-4 and TRBJ2-7; D is possibly TRBD2 (6 bases). The CDR3 has 14 residues. Germline V CDR1 and CDR2: SGHNT, YYREEE (reference sequence). Trimming stripped 4 bases from V and 6 bases from J, with 17 bases between. The CDR3 spells CASSGAGTSREQYF. The CDR3 DNA sequence: TGTGCCAGCAGCGGGGCCGGAACTAGCCGCGAGCAGTACTTC. The full variable domain, in which reference TRBV5-4 and TRBJ2-7 provide the parts outside the CDR3, is ETGVTQSPTHLIKTRGQQVTLRCSSQSGHNTVSWYQQALGQGPQFIFQYYREEENGRGNFPPRFSGLQFPNYSSELNVNALELDDSALYLCASSGAGTSREQYFGPGTRLTVT.

This chain uses TRBV19 with TRBJ1-1; the match to TRBD1 covers 9 bases. Germline trimming cut 7 bases from V and 7 bases from J; bases unmatched to any gene: 10. Per germline, CDR1 LNHDA and CDR2 SQIVND (reference sequence). The CDR3 is 14 amino acids. The CDR3 sequence: CASTPGTGFIEAFF. DNA of the CDR3: TGTGCCAGTACACCGGGGACAGGGTTCATTGAAGCTTTCTTT.

The CDR3 nucleotides are TGTGCCAGCAGCTCCCGCGACGGGAACGAAAAACTGTTTTTT. Translated: CASSSRDGNEKLFF. The rearrangement links TRBV5-6 to TRBJ1-4; unclear D gene. The V gene lost 3 bases and the J gene lost 8 bases, with 14 bases spanning the gap. The CDR3 sequence is 14 residues long. Germline CDR1 reads SGHDT; CDR2 reads YYEEEE.